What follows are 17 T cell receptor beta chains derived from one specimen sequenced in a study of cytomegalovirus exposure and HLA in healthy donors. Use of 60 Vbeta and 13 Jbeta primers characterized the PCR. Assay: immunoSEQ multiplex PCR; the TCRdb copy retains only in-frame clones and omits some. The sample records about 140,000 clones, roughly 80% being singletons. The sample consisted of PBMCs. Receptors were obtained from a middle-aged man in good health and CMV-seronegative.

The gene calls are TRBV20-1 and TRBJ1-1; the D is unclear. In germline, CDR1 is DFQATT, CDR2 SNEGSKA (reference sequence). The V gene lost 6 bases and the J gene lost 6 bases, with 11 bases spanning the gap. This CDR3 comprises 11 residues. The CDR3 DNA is TGCAGTGCCTCGGGTAGGTCTGAAGCTTTCTTT. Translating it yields CSASGRSEAFF.

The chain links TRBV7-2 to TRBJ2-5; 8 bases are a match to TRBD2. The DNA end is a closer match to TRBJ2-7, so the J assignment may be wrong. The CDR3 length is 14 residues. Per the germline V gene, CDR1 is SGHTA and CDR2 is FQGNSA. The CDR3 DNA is TGTGCCAGCAGCCCCGGACTAGCTAACTACGAGCAGTACTTC. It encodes CASSPGLANYEQYF.

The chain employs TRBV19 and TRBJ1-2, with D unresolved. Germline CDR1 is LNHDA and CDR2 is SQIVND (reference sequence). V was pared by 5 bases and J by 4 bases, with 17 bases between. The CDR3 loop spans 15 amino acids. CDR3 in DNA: TGTGCCAGTAGTTACGGGTACGATGGTGGCTATGGCTACACCTTC. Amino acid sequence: CASSYGYDGGYGYTF. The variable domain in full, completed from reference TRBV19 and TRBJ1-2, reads DGGITQSPKYLFRKEGQNVTLSCEQNLNHDAMYWYRQDPGQGLRLIYYSQIVNDFQKGDIAEGYSVSREKKESFPLTVTSAQKNPTAFYLCASSYGYDGGYGYTFGSGTRLTVV.

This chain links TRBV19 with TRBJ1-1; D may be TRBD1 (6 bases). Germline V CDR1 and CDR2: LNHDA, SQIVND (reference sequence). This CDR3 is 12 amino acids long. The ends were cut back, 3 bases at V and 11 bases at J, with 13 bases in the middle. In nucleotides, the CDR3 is TGTGCCAGTAGTATCCAAGGGGGGGCGGCTTTCTTT. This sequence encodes CASSIQGGAAFF. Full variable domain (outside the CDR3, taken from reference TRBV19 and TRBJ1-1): DGGITQSPKYLFRKEGQNVTLSCEQNLNHDAMYWYRQDPGQGLRLIYYSQIVNDFQKGDIAEGYSVSREKKESFPLTVTSAQKNPTAFYLCASSIQGGAAFFGQGTRLTVV.

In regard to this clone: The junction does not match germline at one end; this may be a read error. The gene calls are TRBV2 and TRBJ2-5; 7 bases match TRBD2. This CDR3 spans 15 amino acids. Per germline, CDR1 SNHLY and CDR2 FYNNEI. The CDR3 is CASSPFTSVQEIQYF. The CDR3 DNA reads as TGTGCCAGCAGCCCCTTTACTAGCGTCCAAGAGATCCAGTACTTC.

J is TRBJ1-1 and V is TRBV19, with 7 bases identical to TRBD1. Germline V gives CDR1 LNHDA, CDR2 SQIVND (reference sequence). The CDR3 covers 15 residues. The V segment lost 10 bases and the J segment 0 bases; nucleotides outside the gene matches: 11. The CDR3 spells CATLAGTAMNTEAFF. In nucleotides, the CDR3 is TGTGCCACTCTAGCCGGGACAGCCATGAACACTGAAGCTTTCTTT.

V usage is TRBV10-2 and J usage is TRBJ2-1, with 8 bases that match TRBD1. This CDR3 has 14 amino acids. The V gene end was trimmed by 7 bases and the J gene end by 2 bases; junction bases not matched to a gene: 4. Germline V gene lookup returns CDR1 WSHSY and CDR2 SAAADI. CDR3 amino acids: CASTGTGPYNEQFF. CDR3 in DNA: TGCGCCAGCACCGGGACAGGTCCCTACAATGAGCAGTTCTTC.

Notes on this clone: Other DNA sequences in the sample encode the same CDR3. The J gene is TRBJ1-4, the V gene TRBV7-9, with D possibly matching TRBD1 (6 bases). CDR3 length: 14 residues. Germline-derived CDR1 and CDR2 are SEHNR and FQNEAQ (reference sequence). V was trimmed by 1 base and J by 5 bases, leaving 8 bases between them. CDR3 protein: CASSLGQGNEKLFF. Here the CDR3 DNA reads TGTGCCAGCAGCTTAGGCCAGGGGAATGAAAAACTGTTTTTT.

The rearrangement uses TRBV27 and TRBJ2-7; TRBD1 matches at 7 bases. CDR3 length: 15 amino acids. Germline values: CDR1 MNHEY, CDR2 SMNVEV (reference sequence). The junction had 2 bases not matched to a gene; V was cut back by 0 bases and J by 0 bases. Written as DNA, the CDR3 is TGTGCCAGCAGTTTATCCAGGGGGAGCTCCTACGAGCAGTACTTC. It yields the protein CASSLSRGSSYEQYF.

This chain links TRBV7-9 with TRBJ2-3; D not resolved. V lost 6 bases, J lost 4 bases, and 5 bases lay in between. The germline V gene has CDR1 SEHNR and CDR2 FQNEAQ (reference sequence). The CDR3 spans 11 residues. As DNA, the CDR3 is TGTGCCAGCAGGACTTCAGATACGCAGTATTTT. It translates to CASRTSDTQYF. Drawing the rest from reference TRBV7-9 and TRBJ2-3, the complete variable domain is DTGVSQNPRHKITKRGQNVTFRCDPISEHNRLYWYRQTLGQGPEFLTYFQNEAQLEKSRLLSDRFSAERPKGSFSTLEIQRTEQGDSAMYLCASRTSDTQYFGPGTRLTVL.

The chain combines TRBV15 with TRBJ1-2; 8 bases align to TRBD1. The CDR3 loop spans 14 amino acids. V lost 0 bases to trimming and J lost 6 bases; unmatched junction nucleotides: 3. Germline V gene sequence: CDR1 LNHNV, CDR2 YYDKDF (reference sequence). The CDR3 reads CATSRETGGHGYTF. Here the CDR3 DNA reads TGTGCCACCAGCAGAGAAACAGGGGGGCATGGCTACACCTTC.

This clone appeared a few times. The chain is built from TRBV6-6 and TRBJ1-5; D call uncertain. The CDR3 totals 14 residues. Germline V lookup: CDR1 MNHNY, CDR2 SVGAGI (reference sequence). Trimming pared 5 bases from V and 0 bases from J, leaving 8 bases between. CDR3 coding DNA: TGTGCCAGCAGTATTCGGGTTAGCAATCAGCCCCAGCATTTT. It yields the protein CASSIRVSNQPQHF.

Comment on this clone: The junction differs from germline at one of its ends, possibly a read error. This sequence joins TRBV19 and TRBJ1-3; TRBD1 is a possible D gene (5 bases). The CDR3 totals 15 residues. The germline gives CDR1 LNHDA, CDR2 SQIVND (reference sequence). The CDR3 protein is CASSLDRSSGNTIYF. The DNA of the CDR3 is TGTGCCAGTAGTCTAGACAGAAGCTCTGGAAACACCATATATTTT.

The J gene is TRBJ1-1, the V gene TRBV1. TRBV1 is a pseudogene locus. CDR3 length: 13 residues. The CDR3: CTSSQDRETEAFF. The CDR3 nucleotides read TGCACCAGCAGCCAAGATCGAGAAACTGAAGCTTTCTTT.

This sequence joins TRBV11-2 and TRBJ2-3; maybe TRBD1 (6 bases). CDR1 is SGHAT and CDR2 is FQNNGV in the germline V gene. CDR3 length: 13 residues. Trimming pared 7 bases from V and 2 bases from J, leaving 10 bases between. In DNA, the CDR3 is TGTGCCAGCAACTACAGGGCCACAGATACGCAGTATTTT. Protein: CASNYRATDTQYF.

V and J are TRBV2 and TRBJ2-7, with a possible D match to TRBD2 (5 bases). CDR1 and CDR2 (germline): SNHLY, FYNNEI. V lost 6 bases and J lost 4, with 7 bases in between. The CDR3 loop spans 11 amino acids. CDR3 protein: CASRLGYEQYF. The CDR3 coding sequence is TGTGCCAGCAGACTAGGGTACGAGCAGTACTTC.

In DNA, the CDR3 is TGTGCCAGCAGTTTAAAACCTCTATACTATGGCTACACCTTC. As protein: CASSLKPLYYGYTF. J is TRBJ1-2 and V is TRBV27; D unclear. The CDR3 is made up of 14 amino acids. From germline, CDR1 is MNHEY and CDR2 SMNVEV (reference sequence). With 2 bases removed from V and 3 bases from J, the gap between germline ends came to 10 bases.